This T cell receptor (beta chain) was found in a study of blood T cell repertoires in COVID-19. Study context: The United States, Italy and Spain provided the acute and convalescent COVID-19 samples.

This clone was recorded only once. In the authors' methods: Quantification of nucleated cells was approximated via reference gene primer amplification. Profiled with immunoSEQ multiplex PCR; TCRdb holds only in-frame clones, not every one. The D gene and trimming were derived from the DNA, and the V and J assignments and clone size from that table. The table has under 150,000 clones, approximately 90% seen once. Germline V CDR1 and CDR2: SGHRS, YFSETQ. V lost 3 bases to trimming and J lost 0 bases; unmatched junction nucleotides: 8. This CDR3 is built from 17 residues. The rearrangement joins TRBV5-1 to TRBJ2-2, with 7 bases identical to TRBD1. The sample consisted of peripheral blood. This TCR was recovered from a woman aged 45-65 years with acute or convalescent COVID-19. CDR3 DNA sequence: TGCGCCAGCAGCTCCCACTCCGGGACAGCGAACACCGGGGAGCTGTTTTTT. Protein sequence: CASSSHSGTANTGELFF. The full variable domain, its missing parts supplied by reference TRBV5-1 and TRBJ2-2, is KAGVTQTPRYLIKTRGQQVTLSCSPISGHRSVSWYQQTPGQGLQFLFEYFSETQRNKGNFPGRFSGRQFSNSRSEMNVSTLELGDSALYLCASSSHSGTANTGELFFGEGSRLTVL.